These 19 T cell receptor beta chains came from one sample sequenced in a study of blood T cell repertoires in COVID-19. TCRdb's copy holds only in-frame clones and misses some; the assay was immunoSEQ multiplex PCR. This sample has 95,000 to 110,000 clones, with more than 75% found just once. Sequencing input: peripheral blood. These receptors all stem from a human donor in a cohort sampled during active COVID-19.

V is TRBV7-9 and J is TRBJ2-5; 13 bases are a match to TRBD2. V shed 5 bases, J shed 2 bases, and the junction held 11 bases outside the gene matches. Germline values: CDR1 SEHNR, CDR2 FQNEAQ (reference sequence). The CDR3 loop spans 18 amino acids. CDR3 loop: CASSTRTSGGPLQETQYF. The CDR3 DNA sequence: TGTGCCAGCAGCACTCGGACTAGCGGGGGCCCCCTTCAAGAGACCCAGTACTTC. The full variable domain, in which reference TRBV7-9 and TRBJ2-5 provide the parts outside the CDR3, is DTGVSQNPRHKITKRGQNVTFRCDPISEHNRLYWYRQTLGQGPEFLTYFQNEAQLEKSRLLSDRFSAERPKGSFSTLEIQRTEQGDSAMYLCASSTRTSGGPLQETQYFGPGTRLLVL.

J is TRBJ2-7 and V is TRBV11-2; TRBD1 matches 9 bases. V shed 1 base, J shed 7 bases, and the junction held 5 bases outside the gene matches. The CDR3 runs 14 residues. Germline values: CDR1 SGHAT, CDR2 FQNNGV. For the CDR3, the DNA is TGTGCCAGCAGCTTAGCACAGGGGGCTCGAGAGCAGTACTTC. This translates into CASSLAQGAREQYF.

The chain couples TRBV7-2 to TRBJ1-2; TRBD1 aligns across 7 bases. CDR1 and CDR2 (germline): SGHTA, FQGNSA. V dropped 0 bases and J dropped 4; count of bases not matched to a gene: 2. CDR3 length equals 14 residues. The CDR3 protein is CASSLAAGGYGYTF. The CDR3 DNA follows: TGTGCCAGCAGCTTAGCGGCAGGGGGCTATGGCTACACCTTC.

The chain uses TRBV10-3 and TRBJ2-1, with 9 bases lining up with TRBD1. The CDR3 has 18 residues. J gave up 0 bases and V 5 bases, and 11 bases lay outside the gene matches. Germline assignment: CDR1 ENHRY and CDR2 SYGVKD. This CDR3 is CAISKQGAEVYSYNEQFF. For the CDR3, the DNA is TGTGCCATCAGTAAACAGGGGGCAGAGGTTTACTCCTACAATGAGCAGTTCTTC.

V and J are TRBV6-6 and TRBJ2-2; the D is unclear. Germline values: CDR1 MNHNY, CDR2 SVGAGI (reference sequence). There are 16 residues in the CDR3. V dropped 7 bases and J dropped 3 bases, with 18 bases sitting between them. The chain's CDR3 is CASTPPGRPHTGELFF. CDR3 DNA sequence: TGTGCCAGCACCCCACCCGGCAGGCCGCACACCGGGGAGCTGTTTTTT.

This clone was counted a single time. The rearrangement uses TRBV11-2 and TRBJ2-1, with a weak D call TRBD2 (6 bases). Trimming took 2 bases from V and 0 from J, leaving 11 bases between them. The CDR3 runs 16 residues. Germline V lookup: CDR1 SGHAT, CDR2 FQNNGV. The CDR3 protein is CASSLRGGISYNEQFF. The CDR3 nucleotides read TGTGCCAGCAGCTTAAGAGGCGGGATCTCCTACAATGAGCAGTTCTTC.

The CDR3 coding sequence is TGCGCCAGCAGCCCAGTGGAGATGGCGGGAGCAGAGACCCAGTACTTC. Encoded protein: CASSPVEMAGAETQYF. V usage is TRBV4-1 and J usage is TRBJ2-5; 7 bases are shared with TRBD2. V gave up 4 bases and J gave up 4 bases; unmatched junction bases: 12. Per the germline V gene, CDR1 is MGHRA and CDR2 is YSYEKL. This CDR3 is 16 amino acids long.

The chain has TRBV19 and TRBJ1-1; D may be TRBD1 (5 bases). Germline V gene sequence: CDR1 LNHDA, CDR2 SQIVND (reference sequence). The CDR3 has 14 residues. V lost 6 bases to trimming and J lost 3 bases, with 14 bases between them. The CDR3 DNA sequence: TGTGCCAGTAGGGGGGGTGTTTTGTACACTGAAGCTTTCTTT. This gives the protein CASRGGVLYTEAFF.

The chain combines TRBV7-2 with TRBJ1-2; D is unclear. The V and J ends lost 5 bases and 0 bases respectively, with 10 bases between them. Germline V gives CDR1 SGHTA, CDR2 FQGNSA. This CDR3 is built from 14 residues. CDR3 sequence (DNA): TGTGCCAGCAGCCTGGCTTTCTCTAACTATGGCTACACCTTC. This translates into CASSLAFSNYGYTF.

The chain uses TRBV28 and TRBJ1-1; possibly TRBD1 for D (5 bases). The V end lost 7 bases, the J end lost 1 base, and 16 bases lay between the germline ends. The CDR3 is made up of 15 amino acids. Germline lookup yields CDR1 MDHEN and CDR2 SYDVKM. The CDR3 region is CASTPPVDRNTEAFF. Here the CDR3 DNA reads TGTGCCAGCACCCCCCCAGTCGACAGGAACACTGAAGCTTTCTTT.

The J gene is TRBJ2-7, the V gene TRBV14, with 11 bases that match TRBD1. The CDR3 is made up of 18 amino acids. V shed 0 bases and J 0 bases; nucleotides not matched to a gene: 7. Germline V lookup: CDR1 SGHDN, CDR2 FVKESK. The CDR3 region has the DNA TGTGCCAGCAGCCAAGACTACTACGGGACAGGGGGCTCCTACGAGCAGTACTTC. The encoded protein is CASSQDYYGTGGSYEQYF.

J is TRBJ2-1 and V is TRBV5-1; 8 positions agree with TRBD1. Germline V gene lookup returns CDR1 SGHRS and CDR2 YFSETQ. The CDR3 is 16 residues long. Germline trimming cut 1 base from V and 7 bases from J; bases unmatched to any gene: 10. In DNA, the CDR3 is TGCGCCAGCAGCTTGAACGGACAGGGCCCTGGGAATGAGCAGTTCTTC. Its protein product is CASSLNGQGPGNEQFF.

The rearrangement uses TRBV30 and TRBJ2-7, with 10 bases that match TRBD2. This CDR3 has 16 residues. V lost 3 bases and J lost 5; bases outside the gene matches: 13. CDR1 is GTSNPN, CDR2 SVGIG, per germline (reference sequence). The CDR3 sequence: CAWSALEGLARNEQYF. The CDR3 DNA follows: TGTGCCTGGAGCGCTTTGGAGGGACTAGCGCGCAACGAGCAGTACTTC.

The V call is TRBV9, the J call TRBJ2-3; TRBD2 agrees at 8 bases. The CDR3 is 17 amino acids. Germline values: CDR1 SGDLS, CDR2 YYNGEE. J gave up 1 base and V 0 bases, and 7 bases lay outside the gene matches. The CDR3 DNA sequence: TGTGCCAGCAGCGTAGGTAGCGGGGTCGGGGGCACAGATACGCAGTATTTT. Translated: CASSVGSGVGGTDTQYF.

The chain is built from TRBV2 and TRBJ1-6; the match to TRBD1 covers 9 bases. The CDR3 sequence is 14 residues long. Germline lookup yields CDR1 SNHLY and CDR2 FYNNEI. V was pared by 3 bases and J by 9 bases, with 3 bases of the junction left unmatched. The DNA for the CDR3 is TGTGCCAGCAGTGACGGGGACAGGGCTTCACCCCTCCACTTT. Protein product: CASSDGDRASPLHF.

DNA of the CDR3: TGTGCCAGCAGCTCGGCTAGCGGGGCCACAGATACGCAGTATTTT. It translates to CASSSASGATDTQYF. V is TRBV5-4 and J is TRBJ2-3; 9 bases fit TRBD2. The V and J ends lost 3 bases and 2 bases, in that order; junction bases with no gene match: 4. Germline assignment: CDR1 SGHNT and CDR2 YYREEE (reference sequence). There are 15 residues in the CDR3.

V usage is TRBV27 and J usage is TRBJ1-5, with 10 positions matching TRBD1. The CDR3 covers 16 residues. CDR1 MNHEY and CDR2 SMNVEV come from the germline V gene (reference sequence). The V and J ends lost 6 bases and 0 bases, in that order; junction bases with no gene match: 5. The CDR3 DNA is TGTGCCAGCAGAGGGACAGGGGCTTATAGCAATCAGCCCCAGCATTTT. This encodes CASRGTGAYSNQPQHF.

The chain is built from TRBV12-3 or TRBV12-4 and TRBJ1-2; no clear D gene. The CDR3 has 13 residues. V was clipped by 3 bases and J by 2 bases, with 7 bases between them. DNA for the CDR3: TGTGCCAGCAGTTTTCGGGGAAACTATGGCTACACCTTC. This codes for CASSFRGNYGYTF.

J is TRBJ1-2 and V is TRBV5-4, with 9 positions matching TRBD1. The germline V gene has CDR1 SGHNT and CDR2 YYREEE (reference sequence). Trimming at V came to 4 bases and at J to 8 bases, leaving 15 bases not matched to a gene. The CDR3 loop spans 16 amino acids. CDR3 DNA: TGTGCCAGCAGCAAATCGTTGACAGGGGGTTTAAGAGGCTACACCTTC. This sequence encodes CASSKSLTGGLRGYTF.